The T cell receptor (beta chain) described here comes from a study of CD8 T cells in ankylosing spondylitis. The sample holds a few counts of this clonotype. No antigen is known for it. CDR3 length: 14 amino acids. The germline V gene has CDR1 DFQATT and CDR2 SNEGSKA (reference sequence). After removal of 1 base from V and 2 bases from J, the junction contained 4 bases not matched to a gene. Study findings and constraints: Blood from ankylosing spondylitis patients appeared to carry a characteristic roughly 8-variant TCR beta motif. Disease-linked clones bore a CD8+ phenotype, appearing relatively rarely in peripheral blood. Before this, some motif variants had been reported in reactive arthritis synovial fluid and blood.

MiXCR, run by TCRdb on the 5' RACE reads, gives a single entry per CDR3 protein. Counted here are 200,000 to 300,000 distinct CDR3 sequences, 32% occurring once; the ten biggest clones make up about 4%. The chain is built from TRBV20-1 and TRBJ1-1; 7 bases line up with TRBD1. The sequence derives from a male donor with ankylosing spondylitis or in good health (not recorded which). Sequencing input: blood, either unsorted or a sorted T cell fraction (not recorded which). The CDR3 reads CSARVGDSNTEAFF. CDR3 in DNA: TGCAGTGCTAGAGTGGGGGACAGTAACACTGAAGCTTTCTTT.